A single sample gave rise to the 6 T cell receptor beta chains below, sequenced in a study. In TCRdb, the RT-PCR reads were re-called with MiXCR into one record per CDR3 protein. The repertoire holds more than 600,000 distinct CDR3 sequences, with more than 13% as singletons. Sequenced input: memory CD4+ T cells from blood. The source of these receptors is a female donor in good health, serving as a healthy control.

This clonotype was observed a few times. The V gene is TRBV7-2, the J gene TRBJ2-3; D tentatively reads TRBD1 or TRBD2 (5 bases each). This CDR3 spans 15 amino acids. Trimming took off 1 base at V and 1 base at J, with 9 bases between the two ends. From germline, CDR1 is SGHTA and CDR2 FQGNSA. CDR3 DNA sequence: TGTGCCAGCAGCTTAGGGGGACGCCGCACAGATACGCAGTATTTT. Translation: CASSLGGRRTDTQYF.

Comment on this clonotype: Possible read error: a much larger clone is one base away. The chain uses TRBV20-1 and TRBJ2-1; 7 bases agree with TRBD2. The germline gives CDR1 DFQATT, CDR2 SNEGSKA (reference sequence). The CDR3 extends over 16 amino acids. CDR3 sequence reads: CSDRNPGLSSYNEQFF. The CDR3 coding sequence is TGCAGTGATAGAAATCCGGGACTAAGCTCCTACAATGAGCAGTTCTTC.

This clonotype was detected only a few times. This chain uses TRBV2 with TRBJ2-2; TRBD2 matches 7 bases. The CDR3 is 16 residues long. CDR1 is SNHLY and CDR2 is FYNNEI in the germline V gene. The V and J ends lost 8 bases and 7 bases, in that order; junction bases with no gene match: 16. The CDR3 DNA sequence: TGTGCCAGCCGGGCGAGGAGGGAGGGCCTGAGCGGGGAGCTGTTTTTT. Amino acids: CASRARREGLSGELFF.

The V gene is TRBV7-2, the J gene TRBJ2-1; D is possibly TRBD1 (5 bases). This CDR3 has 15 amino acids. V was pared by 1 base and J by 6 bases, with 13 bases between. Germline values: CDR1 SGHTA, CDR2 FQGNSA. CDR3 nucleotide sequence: TGTGCCAGCAGCTTAGGGCAGGGAACAACCAATGAGCAGTTCTTC. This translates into CASSLGQGTTNEQFF.

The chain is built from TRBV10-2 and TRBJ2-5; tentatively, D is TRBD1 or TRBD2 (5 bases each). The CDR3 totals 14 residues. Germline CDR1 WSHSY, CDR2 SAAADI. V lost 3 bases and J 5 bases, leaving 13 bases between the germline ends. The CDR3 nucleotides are TGCGCCAGCAGTGATAACCGGGGCGGGGAGACCCAGTACTTC. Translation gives CASSDNRGGETQYF.

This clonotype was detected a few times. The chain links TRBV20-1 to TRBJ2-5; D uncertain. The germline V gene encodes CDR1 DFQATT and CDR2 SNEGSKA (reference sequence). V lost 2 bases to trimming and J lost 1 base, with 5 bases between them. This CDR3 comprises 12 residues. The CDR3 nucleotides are TGCAGTGCTAGATCCGCCCAAGAGACCCAGTACTTC. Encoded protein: CSARSAQETQYF.